This passage covers 10 T cell receptor beta chains from one sample sequenced in a study of control samples from healthy donors and cancer patients. The protocol was immunoSEQ multiplex PCR, while the TCRdb copy is restricted to in-frame clones and leaves out a portion. The sample comprises about 60,000 clones, less than 95% of which are singletons, and 1% to 1.5% rests with the top ten. The sequenced material came from PBMCs. The receptors stem from a woman between 45 and 65 years old with colorectal cancer.

This clone appeared once. The chain combines TRBV2 with TRBJ1-5; a weak D match, TRBD1 (5 bases). The germline V gene has CDR1 SNHLY and CDR2 FYNNEI. With 7 bases removed from V and 6 bases from J, the gap between germline ends came to 19 bases. This CDR3 comprises 15 residues. The CDR3: CASTEGPTVPQPQHF. The CDR3 nucleotides read TGTGCCAGCACCGAGGGACCGACTGTCCCTCAGCCCCAGCATTTT. The variable domain in full, with the rest retrieved from reference TRBV2 and TRBJ1-5, is EPEVTQTPSHQVTQMGQEVILRCVPISNHLYFYWYRQILGQKVEFLVSFYNNEISEKSEIFDDQFSVERPDGSNFTLKIRSTKLEDSAMYFCASTEGPTVPQPQHFGDGTRLSIL.

The chain employs TRBV23-1 and TRBJ1-4; TRBD1 is a possible D gene (6 bases). TRBV23-1 is marked as an open reading frame, function uncertain. CDR3 size: 13 residues. The V end lost 3 bases, the J end lost 7 bases, and 9 bases lay between the germline ends. The CDR3 reads CASSQGTIEKLFF. DNA for the CDR3: TGCGCCAGCAGTCAGGGGACAATTGAAAAACTGTTTTTT.

The CDR3 spells CATSDPGQGLDDGYTF. CDR3 nucleotides: TGTGCCACCAGTGATCCCGGACAGGGACTCGATGATGGCTACACCTTC. The chain employs TRBV24-1 and TRBJ1-2; 8 nucleotides line up with TRBD1. The junction had 11 bases not matched to a gene; V was cut back by 3 bases and J by 6 bases. Germline CDR1 reads KGHDR; CDR2 reads SFDVKD. The CDR3 length is 16 residues.

In DNA, the CDR3 is TGTGCCAGTAGTGCGGGACTAGCGGCTATTACGGTCTCGAATGAGCAGTTCTTC. Translating gives CASSAGLAAITVSNEQFF. The chain has TRBV19 and TRBJ2-1; TRBD2 matches at 11 bases. Losses at the gene ends were 5 bases for V and 7 bases for J; bases not matched to a gene: 16. CDR1 LNHDA and CDR2 SQIVND come from the germline V gene (reference sequence). The CDR3 has 18 amino acids.

This rearrangement joins TRBV19 to TRBJ1-2; possibly TRBD1 for D (5 bases). CDR1 LNHDA and CDR2 SQIVND come from the germline V gene (reference sequence). The CDR3 has 15 amino acids. With 1 base removed from V and 4 bases from J, the gap between germline ends came to 13 bases. CDR3 bases: TGTGCCAGTAGTATAGGGGGCGCAGCGGGCTATGGCTACACCTTC. Encoded protein: CASSIGGAAGYGYTF.

The V call is TRBV18, the J call TRBJ2-2; perhaps TRBD1 as D (6 bases). Germline-derived CDR1 and CDR2 are KGHSH and LQKENI. The CDR3 sequence is 15 residues long. Deletions cut 2 bases from V and 2 bases from J, with 9 bases between. The CDR3 DNA follows: TGTGCCAGCTCACCAGGGGGCAGCAACACCGGGGAGCTGTTTTTT. Amino acids: CASSPGGSNTGELFF.

The chain uses TRBV10-3 and TRBJ2-1; 10 bases fit TRBD1. CDR1 and CDR2 (germline): ENHRY, SYGVKD. The CDR3 runs 15 residues. The V segment lost 4 bases and the J segment 7 bases; nucleotides outside the gene matches: 7. CDR3 region: CAISGRQGAGNEQFF. CDR3 DNA: TGTGCCATCAGTGGGAGACAGGGGGCTGGAAATGAGCAGTTCTTC.

The rearrangement joins TRBV5-1 to TRBJ2-7, with 11 bases lining up with TRBD1. The CDR3 sequence is 15 residues long. CDR1 and CDR2 from the germline V gene are SGHRS and YFSETQ. V shed 4 bases and J 6 bases; nucleotides not matched to a gene: 9. CDR3 nucleotides: TGCGCCAGCAGCCGACGGGGACAGGGGGACCGCGAGCAGTACTTC. Its protein is CASSRRGQGDREQYF.

This chain uses TRBV2 with TRBJ1-1; no clear D gene. Looked up from germline, CDR1 is SNHLY and CDR2 is FYNNEI. The CDR3 runs 13 residues. Trimming took 4 bases from V and 0 from J, leaving 6 bases between them. CDR3 loop: CASSGDMNTEAFF. The CDR3 nucleotides are TGTGCCAGCAGTGGAGACATGAACACTGAAGCTTTCTTT.

J is TRBJ2-7 and V is TRBV19; D could derive from TRBD1 or TRBD2 (6 bases each). The length of the CDR3 is 15 residues. Per germline, CDR1 LNHDA and CDR2 SQIVND (reference sequence). The germline V and J ends were trimmed by 6 bases and 0 bases, with 15 bases remaining between them. CDR3 in amino acids: CASSPGAWSSYEQYF. In DNA, the CDR3 is TGTGCCAGTAGCCCGGGGGCCTGGAGCTCCTACGAGCAGTACTTC.